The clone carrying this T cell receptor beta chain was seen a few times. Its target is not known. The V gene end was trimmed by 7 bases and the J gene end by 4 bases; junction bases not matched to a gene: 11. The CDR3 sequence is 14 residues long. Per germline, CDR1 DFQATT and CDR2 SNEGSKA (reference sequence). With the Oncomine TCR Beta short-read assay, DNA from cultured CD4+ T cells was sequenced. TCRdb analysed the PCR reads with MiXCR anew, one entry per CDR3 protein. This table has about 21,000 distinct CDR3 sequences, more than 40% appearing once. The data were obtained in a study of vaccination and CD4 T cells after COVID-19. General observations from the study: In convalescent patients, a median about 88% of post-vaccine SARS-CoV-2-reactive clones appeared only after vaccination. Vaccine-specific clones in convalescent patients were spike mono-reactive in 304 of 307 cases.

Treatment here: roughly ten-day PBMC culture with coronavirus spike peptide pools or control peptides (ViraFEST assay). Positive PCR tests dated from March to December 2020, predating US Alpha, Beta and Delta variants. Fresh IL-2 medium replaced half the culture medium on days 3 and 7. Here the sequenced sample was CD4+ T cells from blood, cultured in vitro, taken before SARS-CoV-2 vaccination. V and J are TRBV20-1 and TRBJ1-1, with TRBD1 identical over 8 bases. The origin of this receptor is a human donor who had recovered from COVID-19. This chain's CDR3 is CSGAQGAGGTEAFF. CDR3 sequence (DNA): TGCAGTGGAGCGCAGGGGGCGGGGGGCACTGAAGCTTTCTTT.